The 14 T cell receptor beta chains below come from one sample, sequenced in a study of blood T cell repertoires in COVID-19. TCRdb's table, derived via immunoSEQ multiplex PCR, lists solely in-frame clones and lacks some. The sample has approximately 260,000 clones; 85% to 90% are singletons. What was sequenced was peripheral blood. All receptors come from a woman in her forties who had recovered from COVID-19.

V is TRBV9 and J is TRBJ1-1, with no clear D. The CDR3 covers 13 residues. The germline gives CDR1 SGDLS, CDR2 YYNGEE. Trimming pared 4 bases from V and 5 bases from J, leaving 12 bases between. This CDR3 reads CASSPLRKTEAFF. CDR3 nucleotide sequence: TGTGCCAGCAGCCCCTTGAGGAAAACTGAAGCTTTCTTT. Full variable domain (remainder filled in from reference TRBV9 and TRBJ1-1): DSGVTQTPKHLITATGQRVTLRCSPRSGDLSVYWYQQSLDQGLQFLIQYYNGEERAKGNILERFSAQQFPDLHSELNLSSLELGDSALYFCASSPLRKTEAFFGQGTRLTVV.

This chain uses TRBV5-6 with TRBJ1-1; 8 nucleotides match TRBD1. The junction had 14 bases not matched to a gene; V was cut back by 4 bases and J by 6 bases. The germline V gene has CDR1 SGHDT and CDR2 YYEEEE. The CDR3 contains 16 residues. The CDR3 DNA follows: TGTGCCAGCAGCGGGAGGACAGGGTTGTTCATCGCTGAAGCTTTCTTT. Translation gives CASSGRTGLFIAEAFF.

The CDR3 DNA reads as TGTGCCAGCAGCTTATCTGACAGGTGGGTTAACCATGAGCAGTTCTTC. Encoded protein: CASSLSDRWVNHEQFF. The chain couples TRBV11-3 to TRBJ2-1; tentatively, D is TRBD1 (6 bases). V gave up 2 bases and J gave up 8 bases, with 19 bases separating them. This CDR3 is built from 16 residues. Germline V lookup: CDR1 SGHNT, CDR2 YENEEA.

The chain employs TRBV10-3 and TRBJ2-3; 7 positions agree with TRBD2. Germline V gene lookup returns CDR1 ENHRY and CDR2 SYGVKD. The CDR3 consists of 15 residues. Trimming at V came to 6 bases and at J to 1 base, leaving 7 bases not matched to a gene. For the CDR3, the DNA is TGTGCCATCAGGACCGGGACTACCCGCACAGATACGCAGTATTTT. This gives the protein CAIRTGTTRTDTQYF.

The rearrangement uses TRBV11-2 and TRBJ1-6, with D tentatively TRBD1 (6 bases). In germline, CDR1 is SGHAT, CDR2 FQNNGV. Trimming shortened V by 5 bases and J by 9 bases, and 14 bases separated the two germline ends. The CDR3 runs 14 residues. CDR3 sequence: CASSGIKGGSPLHF. The CDR3 coding sequence is TGTGCCAGCAGCGGGATTAAAGGGGGTTCACCCCTCCACTTT.

The rearrangement joins TRBV5-5 to TRBJ2-4; TRBD2 agrees at 8 bases. Germline CDR1 is SGHKS and CDR2 is YYEKEE (reference sequence). This CDR3 is built from 17 residues. J lost 6 bases, V lost 2 bases, and 13 bases had no gene match. The chain's CDR3 is CASSFARGAGVGNIQYF. In DNA, the CDR3 is TGTGCCAGCAGCTTTGCCCGAGGAGCGGGGGTTGGAAACATTCAGTACTTC.

The chain carries TRBV4-1 and TRBJ2-4; 14 nucleotides line up with TRBD2. This CDR3 comprises 16 residues. From germline, CDR1 is MGHRA and CDR2 YSYEKL. V lost 0 bases, J lost 10 bases, and 5 bases stayed unmatched. CDR3 amino acids: CASSQEGTSGSGIQYF. CDR3 in DNA: TGCGCCAGCAGCCAAGAGGGGACTAGCGGGAGTGGGATTCAGTACTTC.

The chain has TRBV6-5 and TRBJ2-5; D is perhaps TRBD2 (6 bases). V lost 5 bases and J lost 5, with 12 bases in between. CDR1 MNHEY and CDR2 SVGAGI come from the germline V gene. The CDR3 consists of 13 residues. CDR3 sequence (DNA): TGTGCCAGCAGTCGACTAGTCGGGGAGACCCAGTACTTC. Its translation: CASSRLVGETQYF.

The J gene is TRBJ2-2, the V gene TRBV19; D might be TRBD2 (5 bases). Looked up from germline, CDR1 is LNHDA and CDR2 is SQIVND (reference sequence). V dropped 4 bases and J dropped 2 bases, with 11 bases sitting between them. CDR3 length: 15 amino acids. The CDR3 coding sequence is TGTGCCAGTAGTAAACAGTCGGGAAACACCGGGGAGCTGTTTTTT. Its translation is CASSKQSGNTGELFF.

This clone was seen more than once but under ten times. J is TRBJ1-1 and V is TRBV29-1; maybe TRBD1 (6 bases). Germline CDR1 and CDR2: SQVTM and ANQGSEA. This CDR3 contains 14 residues. Trimming stripped 3 bases from V and 3 bases from J, with 14 bases between. The chain's CDR3 is CSVEAEQGHTEAFF. The CDR3 DNA follows: TGCAGCGTTGAGGCAGAACAGGGACACACTGAAGCTTTCTTT.

CDR3 nucleotide sequence: TGCAGCGTTGTACTCTCCACTGAAGCTTTCTTT. As protein: CSVVLSTEAFF. This chain joins TRBV29-1 and TRBJ1-1; D uncertain. Looked up from germline, CDR1 is SQVTM and CDR2 is ANQGSEA. The germline V and J ends were trimmed by 4 bases and 4 bases, with 7 bases remaining between them. This CDR3 comprises 11 residues.

The chain links TRBV6-5 to TRBJ1-3; unclear D gene. The CDR3 is 14 amino acids. Germline V gives CDR1 MNHEY, CDR2 SVGAGI. Between the trimmed V and J ends, which lost 6 bases and 0 bases, there was a span of 9 bases. The CDR3 loop is CASRPVSSGNTIYF. DNA for the CDR3: TGTGCCAGCAGGCCAGTATCCTCTGGAAACACCATATATTTT.

The CDR3: CAISDRGQPQHF. The CDR3, as DNA: TGTGCCATCAGTGACCGGGGTCAGCCCCAGCATTTT. The chain employs TRBV10-3 and TRBJ1-5; D unresolved. The ends were cut back, 3 bases at V and 6 bases at J, with 6 bases in the middle. The germline V gene encodes CDR1 ENHRY and CDR2 SYGVKD. CDR3 length equals 12 residues.

The chain joins TRBV24-1 to TRBJ2-1; perhaps TRBD1 as D (6 bases). The V and J ends lost 3 bases and 1 base respectively, with 15 bases between them. Germline V CDR1 and CDR2: KGHDR, SFDVKD. CDR3 length: 17 amino acids. In nucleotides, the CDR3 is TGTGCCACCAGTGATGAACAGGGCTCGAGGTCCTACAATGAGCAGTTCTTC. Amino acid sequence: CATSDEQGSRSYNEQFF.